This TCR beta chain was profiled in a study of PD-1 blockade in mismatch repair-deficient tumors. Study context: Enrolled about 2013-2017, patients had progressing, pretreated mismatch repair-deficient cancers of over nine types.

The method was immunoSEQ multiplex PCR; TCRdb's version includes in-frame clones alone and lacks a portion of them. The top ten hold roughly 6.2% of the sample, which has 100,000 or so clones, 82% seen once. The CDR3 loop spans 15 amino acids. With respect to this clone: Antigen unknown.

PCR or immunohistochemistry showed mismatch repair deficiency in every enrolled patient. TCR sequencing covered a few patients who responded to pembrolizumab. Study-level points and caveats: After pembrolizumab, tumor-resident clones rose rapidly, then generally contracted before radiologic responses.

This sample comprised peripheral blood, obtained 30 to 36 weeks after starting pembrolizumab. The gene calls are TRBV21-1 and TRBJ2-1; TRBD1 is the table's D call, not checked against the DNA. TRBV21-1 is termed a pseudogene. The sequence was collected from an adult with mismatch repair-deficient cancer. CDR3 coding DNA: TGTGCCAGCAGCAAAGGGGGGACAGTCTACAATGAGCAGTTCTTC. Its translation is CASSKGGTVYNEQFF.